The clone carrying this T cell receptor (beta chain) came up many times. CDR1 is SGHRS and CDR2 is YFSETQ in the germline V gene. CDR3 size: 16 residues. The junction had 8 bases not matched to a gene; V was cut back by 3 bases and J by 4 bases. The data were taken from a study of T-cell reconstitution after alpha-beta-depleted transplantation in children. Unique molecular identifiers were incorporated into the prepared TCRbeta library. TCRdb used MiXCR to reprocess the PCR reads, holding one entry per CDR3 protein. The table records about 230,000 distinct CDR3 sequences, about 8.8% of them present only once.

The origin of this receptor is a human donor who donated a stem cell graft to a child with SCID. The sequenced sample was PBMCs from the stem cell graft donor, obtained from the stem cell graft. The chain recombines TRBV5-1 with TRBJ2-2; 8 nucleotides match TRBD1. The CDR3 DNA reads as TGCGCCAGCAGCTCTTGGACAGGGACCCCCACCGGGGAGCTGTTTTTT. Its protein product is CASSSWTGTPTGELFF.